These 30 T cell receptor beta chains were all obtained from the same sample, sequenced in a study of cytomegalovirus exposure and HLA in healthy donors. The PCR used 60 Vbeta and 13 Jbeta primers. Some clones are missing from TCRdb's copy, which holds only in-frame ones; the method was immunoSEQ multiplex PCR. The sample contains about 180,000 clones, 80% to 90% of which appear only once. The sequenced sample consisted of PBMCs. Every receptor here comes from a male donor in good health and CMV-seronegative.

DNA of the CDR3: TGTGCCAGCAGCAACCGACAGGGGAATCTGGCAAAACTGTTTTTT. It specifies CASSNRQGNLAKLFF. V gene TRBV14 combines with J gene TRBJ1-4, with 8 bases fitting TRBD1. CDR1 is SGHDN, CDR2 FVKESK, per germline. This CDR3 is 15 amino acids long. After removal of 5 bases from V and 10 bases from J, the junction contained 12 bases not matched to a gene.

The chain employs TRBV6-5 and TRBJ2-5, with 10 bases identical to TRBD1. The CDR3 consists of 13 residues. Trimming cost V 8 bases and J 4 bases; bases outside gene matches: 4. Germline loops: CDR1 MNHEY, CDR2 SVGAGI. DNA of the CDR3: TGTGCCAGCGGGACAGGGGTTCGAGAGACCCAGTACTTC. This gives the protein CASGTGVRETQYF.

The V gene is TRBV12-5, the J gene TRBJ1-1; D unclear. V was cut by 0 bases and J by 8 bases, with 22 bases left in between. The CDR3 covers 17 residues. CDR1 LGHNT and CDR2 FRNRAP come from the germline V gene. This CDR3 reads CASGLVLSQLAGLEAFF. The CDR3 bases are TGTGCTAGTGGTTTGGTACTTTCCCAGTTAGCCGGCCTCGAAGCTTTCTTT.

Remarks on this clone: A much larger clone differs by one base, so this may be a read error. CDR3 in amino acids: CASSTGYTEAFF. The DNA of the CDR3 is TGTGCCAGCAGTACAGGGTACACTGAAGCTTTCTTT. The chain uses TRBV28 and TRBJ1-1; weak D call: TRBD1 (6 bases). V lost 5 bases and J lost 3, with 7 bases in between. Per the germline V gene, CDR1 is MDHEN and CDR2 is SYDVKM. The CDR3 sequence is 12 residues long.

This rearrangement joins TRBV28 to TRBJ2-5, with TRBD2 matching over 7 bases. The CDR3 covers 16 residues. Per germline, CDR1 MDHEN and CDR2 SYDVKM. Germline trimming cut 3 bases from V and 5 bases from J; bases unmatched to any gene: 12. Here the CDR3 DNA reads TGTGCCAGCAGTTTTGACCCAACGGTCGGGGGGGAGACCCAGTACTTC. Protein product: CASSFDPTVGGETQYF.

The V gene is TRBV19, the J gene TRBJ1-5; no definite D call. V lost 6 bases and J 3 bases, leaving 15 bases between the germline ends. This CDR3 has 15 amino acids. Germline V CDR1 and CDR2: LNHDA, SQIVND (reference sequence). The CDR3 DNA follows: TGTGCCAGTAGAGGCATTGGAGGGAACAATCAGCCCCAGCATTTT. Translation gives CASRGIGGNNQPQHF.

The J gene is TRBJ2-7, the V gene TRBV9, with 7 bases that match TRBD1. Germline V CDR1 and CDR2: SGDLS, YYNGEE. This CDR3 has 14 amino acids. Germline trimming cut 3 bases from V and 5 bases from J; bases unmatched to any gene: 8. The CDR3 region is CASSADPQGDEQYF. The CDR3 bases are TGTGCCAGCAGCGCCGACCCCCAGGGGGACGAGCAGTACTTC.

V and J are TRBV7-6 and TRBJ2-2; 10 nucleotides match TRBD2. V trimming: 1 base; J trimming: 7 bases; junction bases outside the gene matches: 6. Germline V lookup: CDR1 SGHVS, CDR2 FNYEAQ. The CDR3 runs to 16 residues. For the CDR3, the DNA is TGTGCCAGCAGCTTAGTAGCGGGGGGAATGAACGGGGAGCTGTTTTTT. Its translation is CASSLVAGGMNGELFF.

The J gene is TRBJ2-2, the V gene TRBV21-1; the D call TRBD2 from the table was never checked on the DNA. TRBV21-1 is shown as a pseudogene. The CDR3 totals 17 residues. The CDR3 region has the DNA TGTGCCAGCAGCAAAGTAAGAGGGCCGTCGAACACCGGGGAGCTGTTTTTT. Translation gives CASSKVRGPSNTGELFF.

The chain combines TRBV6-5 with TRBJ2-7, with 10 nucleotides matching TRBD2. Per the germline V gene, CDR1 is MNHEY and CDR2 is SVGAGI. The CDR3 covers 16 residues. V lost 4 bases to trimming and J lost 4 bases; unmatched junction nucleotides: 10. CDR3 protein: CASSSPSSGREYEQYF. DNA of the CDR3: TGTGCCAGCAGTTCCCCCTCTAGCGGGAGAGAATACGAGCAGTACTTC.

This chain connects TRBV10-2 to TRBJ1-2; 7 positions agree with TRBD1. The CDR3 loop spans 15 amino acids. Trimming at V came to 3 bases and at J to 3 bases, leaving 7 bases not matched to a gene. The germline CDR1 and CDR2 sequences are WSHSY and SAAADI. CDR3 nucleotides: TGCGCCAGCAGTGACCGGGGACAGAGCTACTATGGCTACACCTTC. This translates into CASSDRGQSYYGYTF.

V and J are TRBV29-1 and TRBJ1-4; 11 bases line up with TRBD1. The CDR3 is made up of 14 amino acids. Germline V gene data show CDR1 as SQVTM and CDR2 as ANQGSEA. The J segment lost 5 bases and the V segment lost 6 bases, leaving 5 bases of the junction unmatched. The DNA of the CDR3 is TGCAGCGTCGGACAGGGGGCCAGGAATGAAAAACTGTTTTTT. Encoded protein: CSVGQGARNEKLFF.

The chain is built from TRBV5-1 and TRBJ2-1, with 9 bases that match TRBD1. The J segment lost 6 bases and the V segment lost 8 bases, leaving 9 bases of the junction unmatched. This CDR3 spans 14 amino acids. Germline V gives CDR1 SGHRS, CDR2 YFSETQ. The CDR3, as DNA: TGCGCCAGTACGACAGGGGGAGGTATCAATGAGCAGTTCTTC. Amino acid sequence: CASTTGGGINEQFF.

The gene calls are TRBV5-1 and TRBJ1-2; 10 bases match TRBD1. Germline loops: CDR1 SGHRS, CDR2 YFSETQ. The CDR3 has 16 amino acids. V was pared by 0 bases and J by 8 bases, with 10 bases of the junction left unmatched. CDR3 protein: CASSLAETGGAGGYTF. CDR3 bases: TGCGCCAGCAGCTTGGCCGAGACAGGGGGCGCAGGGGGCTACACCTTC.

A remark on this clone: The conserved closing phenylalanine or tryptophan is absent in this CDR3, likely reflecting a read error. The DNA is left out, because the CDR3 cannot be placed on it with certainty; the CDR3 is given as TCRdb lists it. The V gene is TRBV19, the J gene TRBJ1-1. Germline CDR1 reads LNHDA; CDR2 reads SQIVND (reference sequence). The CDR3 has 13 residues if both end residues are counted. The CDR3 spells CASTPRRVYCGRG.

V is TRBV9 and J is TRBJ2-5; tentative D call: TRBD2 (6 bases). Germline CDR1 and CDR2: SGDLS and YYNGEE. This CDR3 has 15 residues. V was shortened by 0 bases and J by 9 bases, with 18 bases between the two germline ends. CDR3 in amino acids: CASSVADSGPGAQYF. The CDR3 bases are TGTGCCAGCAGCGTAGCTGATAGCGGCCCTGGGGCCCAGTACTTC.

This rearrangement joins TRBV29-1 to TRBJ2-7, with D possibly TRBD1 on 6 matching bases. This CDR3 contains 11 residues. Germline loops: CDR1 SQVTM, CDR2 ANQGSEA. Between the trimmed V and J ends, which lost 7 bases and 5 bases, there was a span of 12 bases. The CDR3 protein is CSATGYHEQYF. The CDR3 DNA follows: TGCAGCGCTACAGGGTACCACGAGCAGTACTTC.

The chain employs TRBV5-6 and TRBJ2-1; tentatively, D is TRBD2 (5 bases). The CDR3 has 14 residues. The ends were cut back, 4 bases at V and 1 base at J, with 9 bases in the middle. CDR1 and CDR2 from the germline V gene are SGHDT and YYEEEE. The CDR3, as DNA: TGTGCCAGCAGCCGCGCGGGTTCCTACAATGAGCAGTTCTTC. This codes for CASSRAGSYNEQFF.

The chain carries TRBV7-2 and TRBJ1-4, with 8 positions matching TRBD1. CDR1 SGHTA and CDR2 FQGNSA come from the germline V gene. The CDR3 is made up of 15 amino acids. J lost 7 bases, V lost 3 bases, and 7 bases had no gene match. The CDR3 bases are TGTGCCAGCAGCTTGACAGGGGCAACGGGTGAAAAACTGTTTTTT. It translates to CASSLTGATGEKLFF.

To note about this clone: The junction shows a germline mismatch at one end, possibly a read error. The chain links TRBV7-7 to TRBJ2-2; D call uncertain. The CDR3 has 13 amino acids. Germline assignment: CDR1 SSHAT and CDR2 FNYEAQ (reference sequence). In DNA form, the CDR3 reads TGTGCTAGCAGCCCCGTGTACACCGGGGAGCTGTTTTTT. Translation gives CASSPVYTGELFF.

The chain has TRBV6-5 and TRBJ1-3; 7 nucleotides match TRBD1. Trimming cost V 5 bases and J 3 bases; bases outside gene matches: 4. Germline CDR1 is MNHEY and CDR2 is SVGAGI. There are 14 residues in the CDR3. In DNA form, the CDR3 reads TGTGCCAGCAGTCACAGGGGCGGTGGAAACACCATATATTTT. Its translation: CASSHRGGGNTIYF.

This chain joins TRBV28 and TRBJ2-5; D might be TRBD1 (5 bases). This CDR3 contains 13 residues. CDR1 and CDR2 from the germline V gene are MDHEN and SYDVKM. Trimming cost V 5 bases and J 2 bases, with 9 bases left between them. The CDR3 bases are TGTGCCAGCAGTATACAGGTACAAGAGACCCAGTACTTC. Translation: CASSIQVQETQYF.

V is TRBV9 and J is TRBJ1-6, with D unclear. V was trimmed by 2 bases and J by 0 bases, leaving 12 bases between them. This CDR3 is built from 17 residues. Looked up from germline, CDR1 is SGDLS and CDR2 is YYNGEE. The CDR3 nucleotides are TGTGCCAGCAGCGTCTTTGACCGGAGCTCCTATAATTCACCCCTCCACTTT. This translates into CASSVFDRSSYNSPLHF.

The chain recombines TRBV2 with TRBJ2-1, with TRBD2 identical over 9 bases. This CDR3 is built from 15 residues. The germline V gene encodes CDR1 SNHLY and CDR2 FYNNEI. V shed 3 bases, J shed 9 bases, and the junction held 9 bases outside the gene matches. As DNA, the CDR3 is TGTGCCAGCAGTGAGGTGGCGGGGGGGCAAGGTGAGCAGTTCTTC. It is translated as CASSEVAGGQGEQFF.

This chain connects TRBV19 to TRBJ1-2; D possibly corresponds to TRBD1 (5 bases). Between the trimmed V and J ends, which lost 5 bases and 0 bases, there was a span of 7 bases. Germline V gives CDR1 LNHDA, CDR2 SQIVND (reference sequence). This CDR3 has 13 residues. The CDR3: CASSWGANYGYTF. CDR3 in DNA: TGTGCCAGTAGTTGGGGCGCTAACTATGGCTACACCTTC. Filled out from reference TRBV19 and TRBJ1-2, the complete variable domain reads DGGITQSPKYLFRKEGQNVTLSCEQNLNHDAMYWYRQDPGQGLRLIYYSQIVNDFQKGDIAEGYSVSREKKESFPLTVTSAQKNPTAFYLCASSWGANYGYTFGSGTRLTVV.

J is TRBJ2-7 and V is TRBV5-1; 7 bases map to TRBD2. Germline V gives CDR1 SGHRS, CDR2 YFSETQ. This CDR3 is built from 16 residues. V was pared by 7 bases and J by 5 bases, with 18 bases of the junction left unmatched. In DNA, the CDR3 is TGCGCCAGCTATCCCCCTCCCGGACTAGAATGCGACGAGCAGTACTTC. This encodes CASYPPPGLECDEQYF.

The count of this clone is one. This chain joins TRBV28 and TRBJ1-5, with D unclear. Trimming shortened V by 1 base and J by 4 bases, and 11 bases separated the two germline ends. The CDR3 is 15 amino acids. Germline V gene sequence: CDR1 MDHEN, CDR2 SYDVKM. CDR3 in amino acids: CASSLFWPVNQPQHF. CDR3 DNA sequence: TGTGCCAGCAGTTTATTTTGGCCAGTTAATCAGCCCCAGCATTTT.

The genes are TRBV27 and TRBJ2-7; D call uncertain. CDR3 length: 14 amino acids. Germline lookup yields CDR1 MNHEY and CDR2 SMNVEV (reference sequence). V lost 6 bases, J lost 0 bases, and 12 bases lay in between. The CDR3: CASSPFESSYEQYF. The CDR3 DNA reads as TGTGCCAGCAGCCCGTTTGAGAGCTCCTACGAGCAGTACTTC.

The chain combines TRBV11-2 with TRBJ1-5; D unresolved. The CDR3 is made up of 15 amino acids. V was cut by 1 base and J by 5 bases, with 12 bases left in between. CDR1 and CDR2 from the germline V gene are SGHAT and FQNNGV. This CDR3 reads CASSLGGVAHQPQHF. The CDR3 DNA sequence: TGTGCCAGCAGCTTAGGCGGGGTAGCTCATCAGCCCCAGCATTTT. Full variable domain (outside the CDR3, taken from reference TRBV11-2 and TRBJ1-5): EAGVAQSPRYKIIEKRQSVAFWCNPISGHATLYWYQQILGQGPKLLIQFQNNGVVDDSQLPKDRFSAERLKGVDSTLKIQPAKLEDSAVYLCASSLGGVAHQPQHFGDGTRLSIL.

J is TRBJ2-1 and V is TRBV4-2; 9 bases align to TRBD1. The ends lost 4 bases at V and 1 base at J; junction bases unmatched: 20. This CDR3 has 21 amino acids. Germline V gives CDR1 LGHNA, CDR2 YNFKEQ. Written as DNA, the CDR3 is TGTGCCAGCAGCCTCCAGCGAGACAGGGGGATGGTTTCGACGTCCTACAATGAGCAGTTCTTC. Protein sequence: CASSLQRDRGMVSTSYNEQFF.